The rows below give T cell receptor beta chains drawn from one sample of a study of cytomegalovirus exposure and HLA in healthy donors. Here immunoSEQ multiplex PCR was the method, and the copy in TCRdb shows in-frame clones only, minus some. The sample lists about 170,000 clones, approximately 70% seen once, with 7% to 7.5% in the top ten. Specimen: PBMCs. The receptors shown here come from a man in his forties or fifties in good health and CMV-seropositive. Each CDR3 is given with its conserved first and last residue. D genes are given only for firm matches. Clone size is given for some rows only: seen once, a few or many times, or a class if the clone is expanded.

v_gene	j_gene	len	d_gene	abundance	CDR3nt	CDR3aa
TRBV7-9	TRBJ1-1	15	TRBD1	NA	TGTGCCAGCAGCCCACGACAGGGGGAGAACACTGAAGCTTTCTTT	CASSPRQGENTEAFF
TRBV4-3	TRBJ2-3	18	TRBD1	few	TGCGCCAGCAGCCAAGAAGCCTTTCAGGGGGCACGGACAGATACGCAGTATTTT	CASSQEAFQGARTDTQYF
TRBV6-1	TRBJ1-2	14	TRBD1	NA	TGTGCCAGCAAACAGGACAGGGAGCGCTATGGCTACACCTTC	CASKQDRERYGYTF
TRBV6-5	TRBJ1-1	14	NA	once	TGTGCCAGCAGTTACCCGGGACTAAGTAGTGAAGCTTTCTTT	CASSYPGLSSEAFF
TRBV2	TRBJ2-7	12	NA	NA	TGTGCCAGCAGTTTTGAGGTCTACGGGCAGTACTTC	CASSFEVYGQYF
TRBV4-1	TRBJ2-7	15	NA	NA	TGCGCCAGCAGCCAAGATCCGGGGGAAGGCTACGAGCAGTACTTC	CASSQDPGEGYEQYF
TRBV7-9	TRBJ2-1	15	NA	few	TGTGCCAGCAGCCGACCGGGACACCAGGTAAATGAGCAGTTCTTC	CASSRPGHQVNEQFF
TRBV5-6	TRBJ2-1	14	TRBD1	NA	TGTGCCAGCAGCTCTTTGGGGACAGCCAATGAGCAGTTCTTC	CASSSLGTANEQFF
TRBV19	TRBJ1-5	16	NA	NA	TGTGCCAGTAGTGAATACACAGGGCCTGGCAATCAGCCCCAGCATTTT	CASSEYTGPGNQPQHF
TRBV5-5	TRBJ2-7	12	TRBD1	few	TGTGCCAGCAGCCCGGACAGGGCCGAGCAGTACTTC	CASSPDRAEQYF
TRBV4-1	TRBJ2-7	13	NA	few	TGCGCCAGCAGCCAAGACGCGGAGGACGAGCAGTACTTC	CASSQDAEDEQYF
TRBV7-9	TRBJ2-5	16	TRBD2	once	TGTGCCAGCAGCGGGCCTTGGGGTAGCGGGATGGAGACCCAGTACTTC	CASSGPWGSGMETQYF
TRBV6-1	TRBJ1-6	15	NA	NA	TGTGCCAGCAGTGAATTACCGGGGGGTGGTTCACCCCTCCACTTT	CASSELPGGGSPLHF
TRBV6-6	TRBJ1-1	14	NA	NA	TGTGCCAGCAGTCCACAGGGTCTTGACACTGAAGCTTTCTTT	CASSPQGLDTEAFF
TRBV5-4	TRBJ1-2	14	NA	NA	TGTGCCAGCAGCTCCCCCCAAGGGGGAGACGGCTACACCTTC	CASSSPQGGDGYTF
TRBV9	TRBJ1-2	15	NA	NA	TGTGCCAGCAGCGTCAATCCCAGGGTTTCGGAGGGCTACACCTTC	CASSVNPRVSEGYTF
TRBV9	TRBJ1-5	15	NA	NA	TGTGCCAGCAGCGTAGAAGGTGGGGCTGGAGAGCCCCAGCATTTT	CASSVEGGAGEPQHF
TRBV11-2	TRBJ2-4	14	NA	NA	TGTGCCAGCAGCTCCATCGGGGATCGGGGCATTCAGTACTTC	CASSSIGDRGIQYF
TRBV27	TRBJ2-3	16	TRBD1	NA	TGTGCCAGCAGTAGAGCCGGGACAGGGGGACCAGATACGCAGTATTTT	CASSRAGTGGPDTQYF
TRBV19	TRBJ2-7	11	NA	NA	TGTGCCAGTAGGGACAGCTACGAGCAGTACTTC	CASRDSYEQYF
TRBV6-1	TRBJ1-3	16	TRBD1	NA	TGTGCCAGCAGTGCTAGGGGACAGAGCTCTGGAAACACCATATATTTT	CASSARGQSSGNTIYF
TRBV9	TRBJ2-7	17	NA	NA	TGTGCCAGCAGCCACCCCTCTGGGGGGGCGAACTCCTACGAGCAGTACTTC	CASSHPSGGANSYEQYF
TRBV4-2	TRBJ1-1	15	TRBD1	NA	TGTGCCAGCAGCCCCTCGACAGGGGATCGAACTGAAGCTTTCTTT	CASSPSTGDRTEAFF
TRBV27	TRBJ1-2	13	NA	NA	TGTGCCAGCAGCCCTACAGGCCCGTATGGCTACACCTTC	CASSPTGPYGYTF
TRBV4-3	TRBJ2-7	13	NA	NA	TGCGCCAGCAGCCAAGATAGAAGTTACGAGCAGTACTTC	CASSQDRSYEQYF
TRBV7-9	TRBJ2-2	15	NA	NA	TGTGCCACCACGCCGGGGAGCTTGGCCGCCGGGGAGCTGTTTTTT	CATTPGSLAAGELFF
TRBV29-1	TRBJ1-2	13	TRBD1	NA	TGCAGCGTCCCGGACAGGGGGCTGGATGGCTACACCTTC	CSVPDRGLDGYTF
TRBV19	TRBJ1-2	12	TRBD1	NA	TGTGCCAGTAGTATAGGACAGGGAGGCTACACCTTC	CASSIGQGGYTF
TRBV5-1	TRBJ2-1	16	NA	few	TGCGCCAGCAGCTCCGCACCCGGGGGGCTAGTAGATGAGCAGTTCTTC	CASSSAPGGLVDEQFF
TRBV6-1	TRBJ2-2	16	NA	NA	TGTGCCAGCAGTGAAAACAGGCAGGGGCTCACCGGGGAGCTGTTTTTT	CASSENRQGLTGELFF
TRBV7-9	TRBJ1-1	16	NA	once	TGTGCCAGCAGCCTCACGGCGGGAGTCCCTCGCACTGAAGCTTTCTTT	CASSLTAGVPRTEAFF
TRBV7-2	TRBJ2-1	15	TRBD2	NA	TGTGCCAGCAGCTCAGGTAGCGGGGGGATGGGTGAGCAGTTCTTC	CASSSGSGGMGEQFF
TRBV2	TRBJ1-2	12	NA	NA	TGTGCCGGCGGGGAAACTAACTATGGCTACACCTTC	CAGGETNYGYTF
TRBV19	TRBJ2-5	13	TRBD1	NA	TGTGCCAGTAGTCCGGGACAGGGACAGACCCAGTACTTC	CASSPGQGQTQYF
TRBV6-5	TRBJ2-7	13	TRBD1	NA	TGTGCCAGCACCCGGACAGGTACTGGGGAGCAGTACTTC	CASTRTGTGEQYF
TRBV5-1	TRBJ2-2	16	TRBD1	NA	TGCGCCAGCAGCCCAGACAGGGGTCTGAACACCGGGGAGCTGTTTTTT	CASSPDRGLNTGELFF
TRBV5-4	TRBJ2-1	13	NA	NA	TGTGCCAGCAGCATCCCAGGACAGAATGAGCAGTTCTTC	CASSIPGQNEQFF
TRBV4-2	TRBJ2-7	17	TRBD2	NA	TGTGCCAGCAGCCAATTCCCAATAGCGGGGGACAACTACGAGCAGTACTTC	CASSQFPIAGDNYEQYF
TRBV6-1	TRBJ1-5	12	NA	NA	TGTGCCAGCGGACAAGTCGCCCAGCCCCAGCATTTT	CASGQVAQPQHF
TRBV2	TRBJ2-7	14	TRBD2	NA	TGTGCCAGCAGTGTCGGGGCGGGGGAGCACTCAGAGTACTTC	CASSVGAGEHSEYF
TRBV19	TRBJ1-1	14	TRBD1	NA	TGTGCCAGCCGCTCCTCGGACAGGGCAGGTGAAGCTTTCTTT	CASRSSDRAGEAFF
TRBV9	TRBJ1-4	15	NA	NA	TGTGCCAGCAGCGTAGTTGAGGCCCCAATTGAAAAACTGTTTTTT	CASSVVEAPIEKLFF
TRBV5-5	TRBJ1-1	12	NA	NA	TGTGCCAGCAGCTTAGTACAGTTCGAAGCTTTCTTT	CASSLVQFEAFF
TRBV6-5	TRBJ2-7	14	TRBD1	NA	TGTGCCAGCAGTTCCTGGACAGGGATCTACGAGCAGTACTTC	CASSSWTGIYEQYF
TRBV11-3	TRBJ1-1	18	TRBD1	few	TGTGCCAGCAGCCCTGGGAGGGACAGGGGGCTTGGGAACACTGAAGCTTTCTTT	CASSPGRDRGLGNTEAFF
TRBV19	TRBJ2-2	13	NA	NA	TGTGCGTGCCAGGGATCATACACCGGGGAGCTGTTTTTT	CACQGSYTGELFF
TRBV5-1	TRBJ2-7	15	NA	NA	TGCGCCAGCAGCTTGGACCGGGCTAGGGGCTACGAGCAGTACTTC	CASSLDRARGYEQYF
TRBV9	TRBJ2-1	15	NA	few	TGTGCCAGCAGCGTAGGAGGGGGGAGGGGTAATGAGCAGTTCTTC	CASSVGGGRGNEQFF
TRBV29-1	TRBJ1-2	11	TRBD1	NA	TGCAGCGTTGGACAGGGTGACGGCTACACCTTC	CSVGQGDGYTF
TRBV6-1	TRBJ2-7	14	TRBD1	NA	TGTGCCAGCAGTAACAGGGGAGACTCCTACGAGCAGTACTTC	CASSNRGDSYEQYF
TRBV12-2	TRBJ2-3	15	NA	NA	TGTGCAAGTCGCCCCCAGCGGGGGGTAACAGATACGCAGTATTTT	CASRPQRGVTDTQYF
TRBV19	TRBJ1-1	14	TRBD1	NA	TGTGCCAGTAGGGACGACAGGGTCCGGGGTGAAGCTTTCTTT	CASRDDRVRGEAFF
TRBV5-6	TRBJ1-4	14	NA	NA	TGTGCCAGCAGCTCCGGAGGTATTGGGGAAAAACTGTTTTTT	CASSSGGIGEKLFF
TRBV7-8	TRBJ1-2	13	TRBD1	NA	TGTGCCAGCAGCTCAGGGGGGCGGGAAGGCTACACCTTC	CASSSGGREGYTF
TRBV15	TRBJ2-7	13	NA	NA	TGTGCCACCAGCAGAGACGGTATATACGAGCAGTACTTC	CATSRDGIYEQYF